The rows below give T cell receptor beta chains drawn from one sample of a study of blood T cell repertoires in COVID-19. Generated by immunoSEQ multiplex PCR, the TCRdb table keeps only in-frame clones and is missing some. The sample yields approximately 100,000 clones, 70% to 90% seen once. Sequenced input: peripheral blood. The source is a woman between 65 and 79 years old with acute or convalescent COVID-19. Each CDR3 is given without its conserved first and last residue. The order of the fields is J gene, V gene, CDR3 protein.

TRBJ1-4,TRBV5-1,ASSLALKQGVEEKLF
TRBJ1-2,TRBV7-9,ASSFSAGVLGDGYT
TRBJ2-1,TRBV7-9,ASSPGLAGAYNEQF
TRBJ1-6,TRBV7-9,ASSLDSNNSPLH
TRBJ2-1,TRBV19,ATGREYNEQF
TRBJ1-1,TRBV7-9,ASRGQGGKGTEAF
TRBJ2-3,TRBV6-5,ASSRIRAYTDTQY
TRBJ1-5,TRBV5-5,ASSLVSGINQPQH
TRBJ1-1,TRBV18,ASSPPKSGTGGKTEAF
TRBJ2-3,TRBV5-5,ASSWSAGGTDTQY
TRBJ1-6,TRBV5-1,ASSLGDDRLSSYNSPLH
TRBJ1-1,TRBV7-9,ASSSNSGGILEAF
TRBJ1-2,TRBV6-1,ASSESGGPYYGYT
TRBJ2-6,TRBV28,ASRSQGSGANVLT
TRBJ2-1,TRBV5-4,ASSLASGRAKEF
TRBJ1-1,TRBV7-9,ASSPPQDTEAF
TRBJ2-5,TRBV10-3,ATSGGETQY
TRBJ2-3,TRBV30,AWSSSGRGTDTQY
TRBJ1-5,TRBV30,AWSTGLGDQPQH
TRBJ1-1,TRBV5-1,ASSLETTGGRTEAF
TRBJ2-5,TRBV6-5,ASSYRSRGRETQY
TRBJ1-2,TRBV5-1,ASSLEGTAYYGYT
TRBJ1-4,TRBV19,ASSIQGQEGKLF
TRBJ2-1,TRBV2,ASSEARVGEQF
TRBJ2-3,TRBV7-2,ASSTRLAGVGGTDTQY
TRBJ1-3,TRBV24-1,ATSDCLRQGAYGNTIY
TRBJ2-2,TRBV19,ASSRTGGTGELF
TRBJ1-1,TRBV5-1,ASSLDPAGMNTEAF
TRBJ2-2,TRBV9,ASSVVGTDRRDDTGELF
TRBJ1-2,TRBV11-2,ASSLDLGGDYGYT
TRBJ2-1,TRBV2,ASSGLNPGLAGGSKQF
TRBJ2-2,TRBV11-1,ASSNTGPGELF
TRBJ1-6,TRBV5-1,ASSQAGQGLSPLH
TRBJ1-2,TRBV4-1,ASSHLGGQGAGGYT
TRBJ2-5,TRBV29-1,SAGEGVEAQY
TRBJ2-3,TRBV4-2,ASSPGTSRSTDTQY
TRBJ2-3,TRBV7-9,ASSLPEDLSTDTQY
TRBJ1-1,TRBV10-3,AIRGQGNTEAF
TRBJ2-3,TRBV5-1,ASSLMVAPDTDTQY
TRBJ2-5,TRBV27,ASSLSSLAGIQETQY
TRBJ2-2,TRBV2,ASKPTSNTGELF
TRBJ2-5,TRBV5-1,ASSGKKTDLQETQY
TRBJ1-3,TRBV9,ASSVNPTGAGNTIY
TRBJ2-1,TRBV4-1,ASSQPGTGNNEQF
TRBJ2-3,TRBV11-3,ASSGRREGGTDTQY
TRBJ1-1,TRBV6-5,ASGEGRITEAF
TRBJ2-2,TRBV12-5,ASGPGLAGETGELF
TRBJ1-1,TRBV5-1,ASSLSATGSMNTEAF
TRBJ1-1,TRBV6-4,ASRQKGVNTEAF
TRBJ2-1,TRBV29-1,SVKLAADNEQF
TRBJ1-1,TRBV30,AWTSTGGNTEAF
TRBJ2-5,TRBV6-5,ASIPGRRVGSCQY